This T cell receptor (beta chain) is drawn from a study of cytomegalovirus exposure and HLA in healthy donors. Study at large: Out of 150 million to 200 million T cells, an earlier analysis found 117 million unique TCR beta sequences in total.

PCR used 60 Vbeta primers and 13 Jbeta primers. Profiling relied on immunoSEQ multiplex PCR, and the TCRdb table lists in-frame clones only, not all of them. The sample data list about 44,000 clones. On this clone: What it recognizes is unknown.

Broader study findings: The study had only CMV serostatus as immune exposure information.

Germline CDR1 is MGHDK and CDR2 is SYGVNS. Trimming removed 2 bases from V and 6 bases from J, with 13 bases in between. The CDR3 contains 14 residues. This receptor was taken from a male donor in good health and CMV-seronegative. V gene TRBV25-1 combines with J gene TRBJ1-2; perhaps TRBD1 as D (5 bases). Sequencing used PBMCs. The CDR3 here is CASSEPSWGDGYTF. In DNA form, the CDR3 reads TGTGCCAGCAGTGAACCCTCATGGGGGGATGGCTACACCTTC.